The subject of this entry is one T cell receptor beta chain. The sample comes from a study of cytomegalovirus exposure and HLA in healthy donors. The PCR contained 60 Vbeta and 13 Jbeta primers. Authors' data handling: As a later analysis found, there were 70 million to 80 million unique TCR beta chains, of which roughly 11 million were shared. Generated by immunoSEQ multiplex PCR, the TCRdb table keeps only in-frame clones and is missing some. V and J calls and clone size are those listed in that table; D and trimming were worked out from the DNA. This table holds 65,000 to 85,000 clones, about 78% found once. The CDR3 extends over 14 amino acids. V trimming: 6 bases; J trimming: 4 bases; junction bases outside the gene matches: 7. Germline V lookup: CDR1 ENHRY, CDR2 SYGVKD.

This chain links TRBV10-3 with TRBJ1-1, with TRBD1 matching over 8 bases. The material sequenced was PBMCs. The TCR sequence derives from a middle-aged woman in good health and CMV-seropositive. CDR3: CAIRLTGDGTEAFF. For the CDR3, the DNA is TGTGCCATCAGGTTGACAGGGGACGGCACTGAAGCTTTCTTT.